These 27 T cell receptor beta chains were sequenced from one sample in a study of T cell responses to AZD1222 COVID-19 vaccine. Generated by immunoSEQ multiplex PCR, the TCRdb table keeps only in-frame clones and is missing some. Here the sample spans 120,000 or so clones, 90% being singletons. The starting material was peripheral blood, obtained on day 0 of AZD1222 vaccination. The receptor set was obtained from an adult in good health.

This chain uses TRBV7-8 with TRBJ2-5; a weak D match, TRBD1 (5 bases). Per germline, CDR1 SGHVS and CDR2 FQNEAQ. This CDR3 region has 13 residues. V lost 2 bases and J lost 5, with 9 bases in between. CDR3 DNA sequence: TGTGCCAGCAGCTTAAAGCCAGGGGAGACCCAGTACTTC. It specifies CASSLKPGETQYF. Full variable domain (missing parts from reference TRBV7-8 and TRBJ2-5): GAGVSQSPRYKVAKRGQDVALRCDPISGHVSLFWYQQALGQGPEFLTYFQNEAQLDKSGLPSDRFFAERPEGSVSTLKIQRTQQEDSAVYLCASSLKPGETQYFGPGTRLLVL.

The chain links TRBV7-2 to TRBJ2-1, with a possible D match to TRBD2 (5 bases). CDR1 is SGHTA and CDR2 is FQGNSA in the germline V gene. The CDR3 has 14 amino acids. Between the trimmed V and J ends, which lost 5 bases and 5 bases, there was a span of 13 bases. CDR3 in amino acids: CASSPRTRNNEQFF. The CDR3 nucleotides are TGTGCCAGCAGCCCTAGAACTAGGAACAATGAGCAGTTCTTC.

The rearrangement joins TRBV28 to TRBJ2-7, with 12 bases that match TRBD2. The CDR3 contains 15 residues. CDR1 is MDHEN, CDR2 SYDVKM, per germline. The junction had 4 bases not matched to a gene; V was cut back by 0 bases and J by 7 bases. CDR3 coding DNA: TGTGCCAGCAGTTTATGGACTAGCGGGAGTTATGAGCAGTACTTC. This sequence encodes CASSLWTSGSYEQYF.

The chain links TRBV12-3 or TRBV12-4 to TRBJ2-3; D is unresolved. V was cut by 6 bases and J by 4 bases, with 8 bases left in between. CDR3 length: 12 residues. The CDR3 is CASSPSSDTQYF. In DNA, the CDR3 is TGTGCCAGCAGCCCCTCCTCAGATACGCAGTATTTT.

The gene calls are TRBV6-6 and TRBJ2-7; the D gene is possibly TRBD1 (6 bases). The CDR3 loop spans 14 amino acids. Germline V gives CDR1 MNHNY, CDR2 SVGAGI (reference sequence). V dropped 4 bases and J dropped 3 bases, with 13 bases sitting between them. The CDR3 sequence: CASSSRTADYEQYF. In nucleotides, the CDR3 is TGTGCCAGCAGTTCGAGGACAGCTGACTACGAGCAGTACTTC.

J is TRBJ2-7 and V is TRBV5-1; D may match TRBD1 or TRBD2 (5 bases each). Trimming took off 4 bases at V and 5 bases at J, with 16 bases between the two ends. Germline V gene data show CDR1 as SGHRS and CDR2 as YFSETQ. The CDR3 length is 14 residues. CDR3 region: CASSPDEGLDEQYF. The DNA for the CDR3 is TGCGCCAGCAGCCCGGACGAGGGGTTGGACGAGCAGTACTTC.

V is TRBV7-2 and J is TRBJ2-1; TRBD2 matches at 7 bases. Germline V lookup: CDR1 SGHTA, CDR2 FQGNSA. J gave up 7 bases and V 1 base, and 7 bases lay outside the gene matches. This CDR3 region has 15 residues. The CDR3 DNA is TGTGCCAGCAGCTTAGGCCTAGCGGAGGGGAATGAGCAGTTCTTC. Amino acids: CASSLGLAEGNEQFF.

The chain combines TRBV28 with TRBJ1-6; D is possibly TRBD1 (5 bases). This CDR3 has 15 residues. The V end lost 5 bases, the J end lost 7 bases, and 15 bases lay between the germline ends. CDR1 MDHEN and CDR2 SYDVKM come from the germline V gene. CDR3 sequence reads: CASSLDRNGNSPLHF. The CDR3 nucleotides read TGTGCCAGCAGTCTTGACAGAAATGGGAATTCACCCCTCCACTTT.

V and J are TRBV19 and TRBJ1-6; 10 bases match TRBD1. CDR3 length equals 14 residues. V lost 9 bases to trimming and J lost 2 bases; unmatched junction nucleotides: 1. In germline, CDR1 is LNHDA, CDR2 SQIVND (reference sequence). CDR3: CASGQGAYNSPLHF. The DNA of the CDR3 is TGTGCCAGCGGACAGGGGGCCTATAATTCACCCCTCCACTTT.

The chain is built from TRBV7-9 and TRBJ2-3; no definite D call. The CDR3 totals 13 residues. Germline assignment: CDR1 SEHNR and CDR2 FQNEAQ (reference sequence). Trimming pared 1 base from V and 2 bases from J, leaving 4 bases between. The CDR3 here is CASSLGATDTQYF. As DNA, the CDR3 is TGTGCCAGCAGCTTAGGAGCCACAGATACGCAGTATTTT.

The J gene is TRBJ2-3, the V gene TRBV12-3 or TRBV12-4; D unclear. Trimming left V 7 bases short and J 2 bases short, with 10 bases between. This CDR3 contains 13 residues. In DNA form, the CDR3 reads TGTGCCAGCAATTACGGGCCCACAGATACGCAGTATTTT. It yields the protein CASNYGPTDTQYF.

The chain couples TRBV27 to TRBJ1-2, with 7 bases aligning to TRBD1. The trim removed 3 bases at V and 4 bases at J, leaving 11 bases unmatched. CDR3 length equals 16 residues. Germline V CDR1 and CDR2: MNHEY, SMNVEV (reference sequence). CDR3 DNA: TGTGCCAGCAGTTTCTACGGACAGGCTCGCTCCTATGGCTACACCTTC. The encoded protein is CASSFYGQARSYGYTF.

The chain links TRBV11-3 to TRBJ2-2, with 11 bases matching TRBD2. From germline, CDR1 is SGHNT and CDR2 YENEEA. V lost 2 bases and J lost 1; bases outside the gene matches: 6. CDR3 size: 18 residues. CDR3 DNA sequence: TGTGCCAGCAGCTTATATTCCGGGACTAGCGGGAACACCGGGGAGCTGTTTTTT. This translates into CASSLYSGTSGNTGELFF. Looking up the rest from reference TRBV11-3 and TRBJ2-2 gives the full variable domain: EAGVVQSPRYKIIEKKQPVAFWCNPISGHNTLYWYLQNLGQGPELLIRYENEEAVDDSQLPKDRFSAERLKGVDSTLKIQPAELGDSAVYLCASSLYSGTSGNTGELFFGEGSRLTVL.

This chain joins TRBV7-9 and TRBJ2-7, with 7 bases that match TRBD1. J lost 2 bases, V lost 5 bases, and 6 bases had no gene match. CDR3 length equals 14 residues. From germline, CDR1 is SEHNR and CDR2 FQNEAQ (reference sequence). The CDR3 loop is CASSGGQETYEQYF. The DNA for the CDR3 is TGTGCCAGCAGCGGCGGACAGGAGACCTACGAGCAGTACTTC.

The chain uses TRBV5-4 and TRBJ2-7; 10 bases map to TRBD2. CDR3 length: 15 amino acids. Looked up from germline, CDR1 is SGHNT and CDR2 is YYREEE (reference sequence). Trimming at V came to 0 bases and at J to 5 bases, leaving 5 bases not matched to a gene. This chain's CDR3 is CASSLVSSGGNEQYF. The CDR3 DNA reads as TGTGCCAGCAGCTTGGTATCTAGCGGGGGTAACGAGCAGTACTTC.

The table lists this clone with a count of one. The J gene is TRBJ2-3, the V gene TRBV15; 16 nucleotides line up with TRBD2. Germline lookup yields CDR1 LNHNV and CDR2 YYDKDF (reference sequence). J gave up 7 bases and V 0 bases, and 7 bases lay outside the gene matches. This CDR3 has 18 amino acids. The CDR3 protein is CATSRDLWGLAGGYTQYF. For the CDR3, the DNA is TGTGCCACCAGCAGAGATCTGTGGGGACTAGCGGGAGGGTATACGCAGTATTTT.

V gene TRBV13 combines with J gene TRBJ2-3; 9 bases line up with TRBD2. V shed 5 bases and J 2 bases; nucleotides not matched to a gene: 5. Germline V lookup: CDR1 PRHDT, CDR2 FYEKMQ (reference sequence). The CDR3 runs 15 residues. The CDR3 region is CASSLGLAYTDTQYF. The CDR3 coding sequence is TGTGCCAGCAGCCTGGGACTAGCCTACACAGATACGCAGTATTTT.

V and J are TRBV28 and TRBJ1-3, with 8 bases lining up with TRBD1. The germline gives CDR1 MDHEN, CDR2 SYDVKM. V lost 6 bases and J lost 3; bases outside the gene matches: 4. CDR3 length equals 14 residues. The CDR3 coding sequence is TGTGCCAGCAGCCTGGACAGGGTTGGAAACACCATATATTTT. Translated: CASSLDRVGNTIYF. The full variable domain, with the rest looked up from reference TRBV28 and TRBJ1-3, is DVKVTQSSRYLVKRTGEKVFLECVQDMDHENMFWYRQDPGLGLRLIYFSYDVKMKEKGDIPEGYSVSREKKERFSLILESASTNQTSMYLCASSLDRVGNTIYFGEGSWLTVV.

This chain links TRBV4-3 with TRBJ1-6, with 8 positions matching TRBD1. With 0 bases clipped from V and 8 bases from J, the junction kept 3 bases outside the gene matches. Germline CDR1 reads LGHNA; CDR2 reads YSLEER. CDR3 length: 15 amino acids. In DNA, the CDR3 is TGCGCCAGCAGCCAAGAGGGGGGACAGGATTCACCCCTCCACTTT. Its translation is CASSQEGGQDSPLHF.

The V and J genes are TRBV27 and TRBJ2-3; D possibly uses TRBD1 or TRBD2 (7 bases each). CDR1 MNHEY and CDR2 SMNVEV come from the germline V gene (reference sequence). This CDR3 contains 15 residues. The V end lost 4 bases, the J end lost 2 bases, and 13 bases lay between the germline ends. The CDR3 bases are TGTGCCAGCAGTTCGACAGGGAGGGACACAGATACGCAGTATTTT. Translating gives CASSSTGRDTDTQYF.

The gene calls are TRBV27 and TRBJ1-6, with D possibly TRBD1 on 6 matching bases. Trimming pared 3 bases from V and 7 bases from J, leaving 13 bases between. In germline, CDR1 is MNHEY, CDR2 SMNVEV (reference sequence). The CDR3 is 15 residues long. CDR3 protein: CASSLIGGDNSPLHF. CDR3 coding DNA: TGTGCCAGCAGTTTGATCGGGGGCGACAATTCACCCCTCCACTTT.

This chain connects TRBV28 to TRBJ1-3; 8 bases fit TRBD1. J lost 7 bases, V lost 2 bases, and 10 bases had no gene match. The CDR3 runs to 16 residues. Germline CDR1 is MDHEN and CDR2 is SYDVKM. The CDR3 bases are TGTGCCAGCAGTTTACCCAGGGGGCCACGGGCGAACACCATATATTTT. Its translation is CASSLPRGPRANTIYF.

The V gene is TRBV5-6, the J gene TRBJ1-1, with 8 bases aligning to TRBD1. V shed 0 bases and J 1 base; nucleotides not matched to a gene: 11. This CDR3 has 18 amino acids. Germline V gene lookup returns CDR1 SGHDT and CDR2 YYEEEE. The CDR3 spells CASSLGQGALKGNTEAFF. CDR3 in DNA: TGTGCCAGCAGCTTGGGGCAGGGGGCCCTCAAGGGGAACACTGAAGCTTTCTTT.

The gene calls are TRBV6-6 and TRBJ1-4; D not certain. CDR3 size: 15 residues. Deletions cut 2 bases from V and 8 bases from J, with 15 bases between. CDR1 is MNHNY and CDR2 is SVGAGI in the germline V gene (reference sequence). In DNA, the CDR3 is TGTGCCAGCAGTTACCGCTCCCGCAGACCGGAAAAACTGTTTTTT. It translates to CASSYRSRRPEKLFF.

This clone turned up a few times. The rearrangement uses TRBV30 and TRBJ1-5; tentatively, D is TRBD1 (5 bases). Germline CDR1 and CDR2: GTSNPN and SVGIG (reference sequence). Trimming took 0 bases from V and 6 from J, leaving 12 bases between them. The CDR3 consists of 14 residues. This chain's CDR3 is CAWSVQVGGQPQHF. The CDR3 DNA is TGTGCCTGGAGTGTACAGGTGGGGGGTCAGCCCCAGCATTTT.

The CDR3 bases are TGCGCCAGCAGCTCTTGGTCAGGGCTAGACTTAGCCAAAAACATTCAGTACTTC. Translated, it gives CASSSWSGLDLAKNIQYF. The chain combines TRBV5-1 with TRBJ2-4; D might be TRBD1 (5 bases). In germline, CDR1 is SGHRS, CDR2 YFSETQ. This CDR3 spans 18 amino acids. Trimming took off 3 bases at V and 0 bases at J, with 19 bases between the two ends.

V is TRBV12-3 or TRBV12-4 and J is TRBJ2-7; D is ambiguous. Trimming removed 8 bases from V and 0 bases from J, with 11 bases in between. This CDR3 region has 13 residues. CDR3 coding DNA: TGTGCCAGCGCTCTCCGACGCTCCTACGAGCAGTACTTC. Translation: CASALRRSYEQYF.